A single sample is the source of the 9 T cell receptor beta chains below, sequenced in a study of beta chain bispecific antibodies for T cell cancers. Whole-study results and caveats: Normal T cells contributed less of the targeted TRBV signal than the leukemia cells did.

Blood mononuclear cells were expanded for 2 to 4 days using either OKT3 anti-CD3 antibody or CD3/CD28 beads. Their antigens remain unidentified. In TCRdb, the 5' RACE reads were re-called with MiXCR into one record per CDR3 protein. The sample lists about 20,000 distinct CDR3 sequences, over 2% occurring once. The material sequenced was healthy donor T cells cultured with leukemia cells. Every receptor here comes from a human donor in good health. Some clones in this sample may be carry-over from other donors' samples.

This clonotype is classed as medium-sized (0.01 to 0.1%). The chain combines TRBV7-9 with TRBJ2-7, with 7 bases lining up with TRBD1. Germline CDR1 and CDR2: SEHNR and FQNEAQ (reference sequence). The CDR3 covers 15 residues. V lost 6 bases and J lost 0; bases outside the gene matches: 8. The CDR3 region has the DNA TGTGCCAGCAGTTGGGACAGTCGTTCCTCCTACGAGCAGTACTTC. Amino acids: CASSWDSRSSYEQYF.

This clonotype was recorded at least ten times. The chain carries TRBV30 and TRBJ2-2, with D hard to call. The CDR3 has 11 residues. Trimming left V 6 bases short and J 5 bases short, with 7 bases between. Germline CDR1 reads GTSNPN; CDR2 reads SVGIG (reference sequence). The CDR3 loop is CACWLTGELFF. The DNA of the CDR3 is TGTGCCTGCTGGTTAACCGGGGAGCTGTTTTTT. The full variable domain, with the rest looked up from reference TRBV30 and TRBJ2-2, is SQTIHQWPATLVQPVGSPLSLECTVEGTSNPNLYWYRQAAGRGLQLLFYSVGIGQISSEVPQNLSASRPQDRQFILSSKKLLLSDSGFYLCACWLTGELFFGEGSRLTVL.

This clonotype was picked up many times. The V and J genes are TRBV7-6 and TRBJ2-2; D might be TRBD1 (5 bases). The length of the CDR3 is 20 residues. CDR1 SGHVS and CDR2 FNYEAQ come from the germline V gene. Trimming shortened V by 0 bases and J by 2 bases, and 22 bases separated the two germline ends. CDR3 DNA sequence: TGTGCCAGCAGCTTAGCCCCCTTATATCCCTGGGGCTCTAACACCGGGGAGCTGTTTTTT. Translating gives CASSLAPLYPWGSNTGELFF.

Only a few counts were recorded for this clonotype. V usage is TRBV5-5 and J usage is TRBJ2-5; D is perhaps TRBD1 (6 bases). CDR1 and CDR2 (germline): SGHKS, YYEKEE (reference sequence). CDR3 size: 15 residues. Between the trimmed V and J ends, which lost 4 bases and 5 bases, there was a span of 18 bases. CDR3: CASSPGTPYAETQYF. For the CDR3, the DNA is TGTGCCAGCAGCCCCGGGACACCTTACGCGGAGACCCAGTACTTC.

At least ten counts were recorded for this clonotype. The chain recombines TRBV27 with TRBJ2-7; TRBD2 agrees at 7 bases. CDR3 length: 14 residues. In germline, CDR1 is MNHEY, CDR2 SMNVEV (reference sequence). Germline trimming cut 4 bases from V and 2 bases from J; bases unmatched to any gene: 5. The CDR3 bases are TGTGCCAGCAGTTGGTCTAGCGGACCCTACGAGCAGTACTTC. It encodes CASSWSSGPYEQYF.

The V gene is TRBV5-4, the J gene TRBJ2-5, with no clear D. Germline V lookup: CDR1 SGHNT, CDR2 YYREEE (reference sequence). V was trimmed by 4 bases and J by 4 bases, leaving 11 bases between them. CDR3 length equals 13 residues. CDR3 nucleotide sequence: TGTGCCAGCAGCCTAGGGATGGGAGAGACCCAGTACTTC. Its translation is CASSLGMGETQYF.

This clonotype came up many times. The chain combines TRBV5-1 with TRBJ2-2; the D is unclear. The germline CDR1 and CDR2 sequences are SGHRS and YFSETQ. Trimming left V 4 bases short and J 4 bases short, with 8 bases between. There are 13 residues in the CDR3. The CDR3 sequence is CASSRESTGELFF. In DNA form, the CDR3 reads TGCGCCAGCAGCAGAGAAAGCACCGGGGAGCTGTTTTTT.

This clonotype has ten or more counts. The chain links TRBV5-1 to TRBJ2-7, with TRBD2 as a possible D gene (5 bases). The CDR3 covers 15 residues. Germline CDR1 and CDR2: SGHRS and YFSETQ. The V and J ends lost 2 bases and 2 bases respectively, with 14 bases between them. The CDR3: CASSFSPGNTYEQYF. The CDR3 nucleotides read TGCGCCAGCAGCTTCTCGCCCGGGAACACCTACGAGCAGTACTTC.

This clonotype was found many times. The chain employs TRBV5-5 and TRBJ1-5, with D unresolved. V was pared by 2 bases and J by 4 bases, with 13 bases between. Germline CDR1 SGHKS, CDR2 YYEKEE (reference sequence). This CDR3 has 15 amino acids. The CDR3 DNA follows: TGTGCCAGCAGCTTTCAAGGGTTAATGAATCAGCCCCAGCATTTT. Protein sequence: CASSFQGLMNQPQHF.